Presented here are 4 T cell receptor beta chains from one specimen sequenced in a study of response to subunit inactivated influenza vaccine. MiXCR, applied by TCRdb to the RT-PCR reads, yields one record per CDR3 protein. Here the sample spans around 190,000 distinct CDR3 sequences, roughly 8.7% being singletons. The material was non-naive T cells sorted from PBMCs, obtained on the day of vaccination. The receptor source for this set is a man between 45 and 60 years old who received an inactivated influenza vaccine.

The chain couples TRBV7-6 to TRBJ2-3; D may be TRBD1 or TRBD2 (6 bases each). V was trimmed by 4 bases and J by 2 bases, leaving 16 bases between them. Germline V gene data show CDR1 as SGHVS and CDR2 as FNYEAQ. The CDR3 sequence is 16 residues long. The CDR3 is CASSSGASFSTDTQYF. For the CDR3, the DNA is TGTGCCAGCAGCTCGGGGGCCTCTTTTTCCACAGATACGCAGTATTTT.

A few counts support this clonotype. The V call is TRBV28, the J call TRBJ2-3; 9 bases map to TRBD1. CDR3 length equals 15 residues. Germline V gives CDR1 MDHEN, CDR2 SYDVKM. The V and J ends lost 4 bases and 1 base, in that order; junction bases with no gene match: 3. The chain's CDR3 is CASSYTGGRTDTQYF. In DNA, the CDR3 is TGTGCCAGCAGTTACACAGGGGGCCGCACAGATACGCAGTATTTT.

The V gene is TRBV7-9, the J gene TRBJ2-3; 8 bases line up with TRBD2. J lost 6 bases, V lost 5 bases, and 7 bases had no gene match. CDR1 is SEHNR, CDR2 FQNEAQ, per germline (reference sequence). The CDR3 contains 14 residues. The chain's CDR3 is CASSRGLVADTQYF. DNA of the CDR3: TGTGCCAGCAGCCGGGGACTAGTCGCTGATACGCAGTATTTT.

In this sample, this clonotype turned up many times. J is TRBJ2-1 and V is TRBV4-3; D remains unclear. Trimming took off 0 bases at V and 15 bases at J, with 15 bases between the two ends. CDR1 LGHNA and CDR2 YSLEER come from the germline V gene. The CDR3 runs 13 residues. Written as DNA, the CDR3 is TGCGCCAGCAGCCAAGATAGAGCTATGCCGAGGTTCTTC. It specifies CASSQDRAMPRFF.